A single sample gave rise to the 18 T cell receptor beta chains below, sequenced in a study of technical replicates of blood from several donors (dated by TCRdb to 2016 to 2017). The library was prepared using the immunoSEQ multiplex PCR assay. As stored in TCRdb, this immuneACCESS dataset retains in-frame rearrangements with V and J assigned. A fraction of the clones does not appear; measured against another copy, unresolved V genes explain less than half of the discrepancy, and the remainder lacks a known reason. The sample table shows 10,000 to 13,000 clones, and roughly 94% are seen once. The ten largest account for 6% to 8.5% of the sample. The sample taken for sequencing was PBMCs. The receptors were gathered from a human donor in good health.

This clone has just a few counts. This same CDR3 is encoded by further DNA sequences in the sample. The chain couples TRBV6-5 to TRBJ2-2; D ambiguous. This CDR3 is built from 13 residues. The ends were cut back, 5 bases at V and 4 bases at J, with 8 bases in the middle. Germline V lookup: CDR1 MNHEY, CDR2 SVGAGI. In DNA, the CDR3 is TGTGCCAGCAGTCTAGTGCCCACCGGGGAGCTGTTTTTT. This gives the protein CASSLVPTGELFF.

The chain has TRBV2 and TRBJ1-2; the D gene is possibly TRBD1 (5 bases). Germline CDR1 is SNHLY and CDR2 is FYNNEI. The CDR3 runs to 13 residues. Trimming pared 6 bases from V and 4 bases from J, leaving 12 bases between. The CDR3 reads CASSSQGSYGYTF. The CDR3 DNA reads TGTGCCAGCAGCTCCCAGGGTTCCTATGGCTACACCTTC. Full variable domain (missing parts from reference TRBV2 and TRBJ1-2): EPEVTQTPSHQVTQMGQEVILRCVPISNHLYFYWYRQILGQKVEFLVSFYNNEISEKSEIFDDQFSVERPDGSNFTLKIRSTKLEDSAMYFCASSSQGSYGYTFGSGTRLTVV.

CDR3 residues: CASSDRYEQYF. CDR3 coding DNA: TGTGCCAGCAGCGACAGATACGAGCAGTACTTC. The chain links TRBV11-1 to TRBJ2-7, with a weak D call TRBD1 (5 bases). This CDR3 contains 11 residues. The V gene's germline CDR1 is SGHAT and CDR2 FQDESV (reference sequence). The V end was cut by 5 bases, the J end by 4 bases, with 6 bases between.

The V gene is TRBV18, the J gene TRBJ1-5, with TRBD1 matching over 9 bases. The CDR3 runs 14 residues. Germline values: CDR1 KGHSH, CDR2 LQKENI. Unmatched junction bases numbered 6, after V lost 6 bases and J lost 6 bases. The CDR3 DNA follows: TGTGCCAGCTCGCCTGGGACAGGGCCTCAGCCCCAGCATTTT. Its translation is CASSPGTGPQPQHF.

The genes are TRBV27 and TRBJ2-5; 11 bases align to TRBD2. The length of the CDR3 is 19 residues. In germline, CDR1 is MNHEY, CDR2 SMNVEV (reference sequence). V was pared by 6 bases and J by 4 bases, with 19 bases of the junction left unmatched. The chain's CDR3 is CASSLRVPGLAAPTETQYF. Here the CDR3 DNA reads TGTGCCAGCAGCCTCAGAGTACCGGGACTAGCGGCCCCAACAGAGACCCAGTACTTC.

The CDR3 region has the DNA TGTGCCAGCAGACCCACGACGACAGGGCGTCGAGGGATTGAAGCTTTCTTT. The encoded protein is CASRPTTTGRRGIEAFF. The gene calls are TRBV27 and TRBJ1-1, with 7 bases that match TRBD1. The V and J ends lost 6 bases and 7 bases, in that order; junction bases with no gene match: 20. The CDR3 length is 17 residues. Germline CDR1 reads MNHEY; CDR2 reads SMNVEV (reference sequence).

V usage is TRBV29-1 and J usage is TRBJ2-1; 7 bases are a match to TRBD1. Germline V gene lookup returns CDR1 SQVTM and CDR2 ANQGSEA. The CDR3 contains 15 residues. The ends lost 3 bases at V and 5 bases at J; junction bases unmatched: 10. The CDR3 here is CSVEDFRDSNNEQFF. DNA of the CDR3: TGCAGCGTTGAGGACTTCCGGGACAGTAACAATGAGCAGTTCTTC.

CDR3 region: CASSLLRDSYEQYF. CDR3 nucleotides: TGTGCCAGCAGTTTATTACGGGACTCCTACGAGCAGTACTTC. This chain links TRBV27 with TRBJ2-7, with a possible D match to TRBD2 (5 bases). The CDR3 is made up of 14 amino acids. In germline, CDR1 is MNHEY, CDR2 SMNVEV (reference sequence). Trimming pared 1 base from V and 0 bases from J, leaving 7 bases between.

The chain combines TRBV10-3 with TRBJ2-1; 7 nucleotides align to TRBD2. CDR3 length: 16 residues. V lost 0 bases to trimming and J lost 8 bases; unmatched junction nucleotides: 10. In germline, CDR1 is ENHRY, CDR2 SYGVKD. The CDR3 reads CAISESQGGSSHEQFF. CDR3 sequence (DNA): TGTGCCATCAGTGAGTCCCAGGGCGGGAGTTCCCATGAGCAGTTCTTC.

The chain combines TRBV7-9 with TRBJ2-1, with 7 bases matching TRBD2. The CDR3 spans 15 residues. Germline trimming cut 5 bases from V and 6 bases from J; bases unmatched to any gene: 10. CDR1 and CDR2 from the germline V gene are SEHNR and FQNEAQ (reference sequence). CDR3 sequence (DNA): TGTGCCAGCAGCCCACGACTAGCCGAGGGCAATGAGCAGTTCTTC. Amino acids: CASSPRLAEGNEQFF. The full variable domain, in which reference TRBV7-9 and TRBJ2-1 provide the parts outside the CDR3, is DTGVSQNPRHKITKRGQNVTFRCDPISEHNRLYWYRQTLGQGPEFLTYFQNEAQLEKSRLLSDRFSAERPKGSFSTLEIQRTEQGDSAMYLCASSPRLAEGNEQFFGPGTRLTVL.

The CDR3 bases are TGCAGCGTTCGACAGGGCGTCACTGAAGCTTTCTTT. Protein: CSVRQGVTEAFF. The gene calls are TRBV29-1 and TRBJ1-1, with TRBD1 matching over 7 bases. Germline CDR1 SQVTM, CDR2 ANQGSEA. V lost 5 bases to trimming and J lost 4 bases; unmatched junction nucleotides: 4. The CDR3 is 12 amino acids.

The chain joins TRBV10-2 to TRBJ2-3; D is possibly TRBD2 (5 bases). CDR3 length: 15 amino acids. Germline V lookup: CDR1 WSHSY, CDR2 SAAADI. Trimming left V 2 bases short and J 1 base short, with 10 bases between. The CDR3 sequence is CASSEEGRGTDTQYF. DNA for the CDR3: TGCGCCAGCAGTGAGGAGGGAAGAGGCACAGATACGCAGTATTTT.

This chain uses TRBV18 with TRBJ2-1; tentatively, D is TRBD2 (6 bases). The CDR3 totals 13 residues. Germline V gene sequence: CDR1 KGHSH, CDR2 LQKENI. Trimming cost V 2 bases and J 5 bases, with 7 bases left between them. The DNA of the CDR3 is TGTGCCAGCTCACCAAAGCGGGACAATGAGCAGTTCTTC. Protein sequence: CASSPKRDNEQFF.

V gene TRBV2 combines with J gene TRBJ2-1; D gene unclear. Trimming left V 4 bases short and J 5 bases short, with 3 bases between. The CDR3 totals 11 residues. Germline CDR1 is SNHLY and CDR2 is FYNNEI. The chain's CDR3 is CASSADNEQFF. The DNA for the CDR3 is TGTGCCAGCAGTGCCGACAATGAGCAGTTCTTC.

This clone was detected once. V gene TRBV11-2 combines with J gene TRBJ2-7, with D maybe TRBD2 (5 bases). This CDR3 region has 18 residues. V was trimmed by 0 bases and J by 7 bases, leaving 25 bases between them. CDR1 is SGHAT, CDR2 FQNNGV, per germline. The CDR3 protein is CASSLDGLLGLLDREQYF. CDR3 sequence (DNA): TGTGCCAGCAGCTTAGATGGCCTCCTAGGACTCCTCGACCGGGAGCAGTACTTC.

The rearrangement joins TRBV10-2 to TRBJ1-2, with D possibly TRBD1 on 6 matching bases. This CDR3 has 14 residues. Germline loops: CDR1 WSHSY, CDR2 SAAADI. Between the trimmed V and J ends, which lost 5 bases and 2 bases, there was a span of 12 bases. The CDR3 nucleotides read TGCGCCAGCAGTCCTGTAACAGGGAACTATGGCTACACCTTC. It is translated as CASSPVTGNYGYTF.

The gene calls are TRBV19 and TRBJ1-5; weak D call: TRBD1 (6 bases). Germline values: CDR1 LNHDA, CDR2 SQIVND (reference sequence). The CDR3 length is 14 residues. V shed 3 bases and J shed 6 bases, with 12 bases lying between them. The CDR3 sequence is CASSIRDMGQPQHF. For the CDR3, the DNA is TGTGCCAGTAGTATCCGGGACATGGGTCAGCCCCAGCATTTT.

The chain recombines TRBV15 with TRBJ1-5; D gene ambiguous. The CDR3 has 15 amino acids. Germline V CDR1 and CDR2: LNHNV, YYDKDF (reference sequence). Trimming took 0 bases from V and 2 from J, leaving 8 bases between them. This CDR3 is CATSRDHPGNQPQHF. In DNA form, the CDR3 reads TGTGCCACCAGCAGAGATCACCCGGGCAATCAGCCCCAGCATTTT.